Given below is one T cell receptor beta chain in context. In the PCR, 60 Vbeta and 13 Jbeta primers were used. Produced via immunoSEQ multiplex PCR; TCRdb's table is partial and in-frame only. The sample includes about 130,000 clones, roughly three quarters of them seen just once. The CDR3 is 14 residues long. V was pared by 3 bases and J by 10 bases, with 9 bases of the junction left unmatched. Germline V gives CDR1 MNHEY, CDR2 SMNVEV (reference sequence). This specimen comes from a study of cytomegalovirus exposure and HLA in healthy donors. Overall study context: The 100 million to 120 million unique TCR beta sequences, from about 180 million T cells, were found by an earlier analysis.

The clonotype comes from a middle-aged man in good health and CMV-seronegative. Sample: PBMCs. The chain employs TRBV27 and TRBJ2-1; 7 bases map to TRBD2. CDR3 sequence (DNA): TGTGCCAGCAGTTTTAGGCTAGCGGCAATGGAGCAGTTCTTC. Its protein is CASSFRLAAMEQFF.